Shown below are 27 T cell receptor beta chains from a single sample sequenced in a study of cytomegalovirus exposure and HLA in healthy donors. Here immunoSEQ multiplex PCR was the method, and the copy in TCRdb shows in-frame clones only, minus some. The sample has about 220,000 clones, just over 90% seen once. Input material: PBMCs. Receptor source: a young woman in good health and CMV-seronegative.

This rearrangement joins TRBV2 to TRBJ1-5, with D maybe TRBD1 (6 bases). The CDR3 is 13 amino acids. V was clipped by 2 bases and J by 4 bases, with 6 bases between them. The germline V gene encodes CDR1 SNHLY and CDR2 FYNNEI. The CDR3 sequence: CASSETGNQPQHF. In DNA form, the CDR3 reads TGTGCCAGCAGTGAAACAGGGAATCAGCCCCAGCATTTT.

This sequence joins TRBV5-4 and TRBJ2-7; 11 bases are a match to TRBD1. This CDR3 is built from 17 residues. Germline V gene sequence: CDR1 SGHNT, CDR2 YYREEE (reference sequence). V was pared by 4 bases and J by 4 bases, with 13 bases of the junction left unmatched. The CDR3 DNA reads TGTGCCAGCAGCCCCGGCTCTGGGACAGGGGGAATATACGAGCAGTACTTC. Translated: CASSPGSGTGGIYEQYF.

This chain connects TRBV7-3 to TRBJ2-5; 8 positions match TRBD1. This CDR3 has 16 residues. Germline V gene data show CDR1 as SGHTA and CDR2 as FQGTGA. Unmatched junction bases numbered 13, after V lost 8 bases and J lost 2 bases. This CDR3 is CASALGGQAKQETQYF. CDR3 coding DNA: TGTGCCAGCGCCCTAGGGGGACAGGCGAAACAAGAGACCCAGTACTTC.

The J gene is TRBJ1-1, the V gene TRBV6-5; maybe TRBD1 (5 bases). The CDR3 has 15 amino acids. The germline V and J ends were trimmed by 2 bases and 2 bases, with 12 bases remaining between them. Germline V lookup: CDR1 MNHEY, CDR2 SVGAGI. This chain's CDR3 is CASSYQGSSNTEAFF. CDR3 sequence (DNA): TGTGCCAGCAGTTACCAGGGATCGAGTAACACTGAAGCTTTCTTT.

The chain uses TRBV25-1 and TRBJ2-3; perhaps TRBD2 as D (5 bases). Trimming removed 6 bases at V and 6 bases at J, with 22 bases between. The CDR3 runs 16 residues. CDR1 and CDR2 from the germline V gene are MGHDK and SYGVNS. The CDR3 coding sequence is TGTGCCAGCAGGACCCGTAGCAGTGAGGCGGGTGATACGCAGTATTTT. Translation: CASRTRSSEAGDTQYF.

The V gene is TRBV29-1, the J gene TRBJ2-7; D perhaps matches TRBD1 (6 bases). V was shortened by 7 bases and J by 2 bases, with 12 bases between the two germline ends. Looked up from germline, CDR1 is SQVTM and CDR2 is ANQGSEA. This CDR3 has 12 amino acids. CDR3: CSATGTPYEQYF. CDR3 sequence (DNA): TGCAGCGCTACCGGGACACCCTACGAGCAGTACTTC.

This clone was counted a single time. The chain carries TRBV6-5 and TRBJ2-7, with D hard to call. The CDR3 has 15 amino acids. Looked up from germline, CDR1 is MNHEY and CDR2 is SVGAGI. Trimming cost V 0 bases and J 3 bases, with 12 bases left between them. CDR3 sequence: CASSYSRGKGYEQYF. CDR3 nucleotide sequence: TGTGCCAGCAGTTACTCTCGCGGAAAAGGCTACGAGCAGTACTTC.

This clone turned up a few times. The CDR3 sequence is CASSSGFQETQYF. The CDR3 DNA follows: TGTGCCAGCAGCTCAGGTTTCCAAGAGACCCAGTACTTC. The rearrangement links TRBV7-9 to TRBJ2-5; unclear D gene. Germline V gene sequence: CDR1 SEHNR, CDR2 FQNEAQ (reference sequence). The CDR3 totals 13 residues. V was clipped by 4 bases and J by 1 base, with 7 bases between them. The full variable domain, with the rest looked up from reference TRBV7-9 and TRBJ2-5, is DTGVSQNPRHKITKRGQNVTFRCDPISEHNRLYWYRQTLGQGPEFLTYFQNEAQLEKSRLLSDRFSAERPKGSFSTLEIQRTEQGDSAMYLCASSSGFQETQYFGPGTRLLVL.

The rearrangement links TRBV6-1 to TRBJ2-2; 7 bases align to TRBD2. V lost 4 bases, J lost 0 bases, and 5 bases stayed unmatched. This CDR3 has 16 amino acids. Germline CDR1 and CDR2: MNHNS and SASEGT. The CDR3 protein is CASSATSEANTGELFF. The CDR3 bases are TGTGCCAGCAGTGCTACTAGCGAGGCGAACACCGGGGAGCTGTTTTTT.

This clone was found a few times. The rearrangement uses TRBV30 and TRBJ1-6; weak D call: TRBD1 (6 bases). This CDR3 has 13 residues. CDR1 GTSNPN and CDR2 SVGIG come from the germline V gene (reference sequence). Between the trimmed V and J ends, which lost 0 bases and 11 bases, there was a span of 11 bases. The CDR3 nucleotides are TGTGCCTGGAGTGTGGCCAGGGGAACACCCCTCCACTTT. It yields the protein CAWSVARGTPLHF.

Written as DNA, the CDR3 is TGTGCCATCAGTGAGTCTACAGGGGGCGGCTCCTACGAGCAGTACTTC. Protein sequence: CAISESTGGGSYEQYF. The chain links TRBV10-3 to TRBJ2-7, with 9 bases matching TRBD1. The germline gives CDR1 ENHRY, CDR2 SYGVKD. The CDR3 covers 16 residues. Unmatched junction bases numbered 3, after V lost 0 bases and J lost 0 bases.

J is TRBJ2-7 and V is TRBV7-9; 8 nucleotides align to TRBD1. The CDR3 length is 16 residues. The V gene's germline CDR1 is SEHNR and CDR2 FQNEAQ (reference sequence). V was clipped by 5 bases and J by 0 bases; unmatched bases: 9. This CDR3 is CASSPRDRGRSYEQYF. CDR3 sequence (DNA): TGTGCCAGCAGCCCCCGTGACAGGGGACGCTCCTACGAGCAGTACTTC. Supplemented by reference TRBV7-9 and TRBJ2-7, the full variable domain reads DTGVSQNPRHKITKRGQNVTFRCDPISEHNRLYWYRQTLGQGPEFLTYFQNEAQLEKSRLLSDRFSAERPKGSFSTLEIQRTEQGDSAMYLCASSPRDRGRSYEQYFGPGTRLTVT.

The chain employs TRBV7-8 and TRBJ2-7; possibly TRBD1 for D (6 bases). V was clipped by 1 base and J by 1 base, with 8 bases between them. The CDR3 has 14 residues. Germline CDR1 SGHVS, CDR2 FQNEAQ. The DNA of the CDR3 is TGTGCCAGCAGCTTAGTCGGGACATCCTACGAGCAGTACTTC. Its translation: CASSLVGTSYEQYF.

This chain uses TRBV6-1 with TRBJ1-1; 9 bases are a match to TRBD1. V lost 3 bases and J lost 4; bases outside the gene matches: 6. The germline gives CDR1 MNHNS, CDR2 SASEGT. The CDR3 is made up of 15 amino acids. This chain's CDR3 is CASSDSPDRGTEAFF. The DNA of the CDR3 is TGTGCCAGCAGTGATTCACCGGACAGGGGCACTGAAGCTTTCTTT.

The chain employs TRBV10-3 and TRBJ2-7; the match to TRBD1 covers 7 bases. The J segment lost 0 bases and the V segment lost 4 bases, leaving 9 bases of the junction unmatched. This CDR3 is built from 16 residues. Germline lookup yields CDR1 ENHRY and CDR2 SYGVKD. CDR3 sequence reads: CAISGLKTGNSYEQYF. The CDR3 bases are TGTGCCATCAGTGGGCTCAAGACAGGGAACTCCTACGAGCAGTACTTC.

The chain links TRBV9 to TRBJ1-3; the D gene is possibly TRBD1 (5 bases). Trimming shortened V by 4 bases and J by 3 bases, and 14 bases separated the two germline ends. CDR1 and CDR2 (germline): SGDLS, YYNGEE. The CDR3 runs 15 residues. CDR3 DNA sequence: TGTGCCAGCAGCCCCGGGACTCTTGGTGGAAACACCATATATTTT. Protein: CASSPGTLGGNTIYF.

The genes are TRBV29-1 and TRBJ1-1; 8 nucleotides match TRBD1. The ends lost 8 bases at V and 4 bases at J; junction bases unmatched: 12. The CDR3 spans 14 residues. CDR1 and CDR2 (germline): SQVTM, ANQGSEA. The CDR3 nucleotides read TGCAGCCATTCGCAGGGGGCATCTGGCACTGAAGCTTTCTTT. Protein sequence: CSHSQGASGTEAFF. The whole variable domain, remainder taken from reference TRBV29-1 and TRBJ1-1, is SAVISQKPSRDICQRGTSLTIQCQVDSQVTMMFWYRQQPGQSLTLIATANQGSEATYESGFVIDKFPISRPNLTFSTLTVSNMSPEDSSIYLCSHSQGASGTEAFFGQGTRLTVV.

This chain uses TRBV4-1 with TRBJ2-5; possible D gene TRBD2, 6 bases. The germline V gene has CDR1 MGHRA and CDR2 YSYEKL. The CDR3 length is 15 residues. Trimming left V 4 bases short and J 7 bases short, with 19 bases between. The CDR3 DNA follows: TGCGCCAGCAGCCTGACCCGGGAGTATACAGGGACCCAGTACTTC. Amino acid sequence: CASSLTREYTGTQYF.

CDR3 residues: CASSQERGHGNTIYF. The CDR3 DNA reads TGCGCCAGCAGCCAAGAAAGGGGGCACGGAAACACCATATATTTT. The chain uses TRBV4-1 and TRBJ1-3, with TRBD1 identical over 7 bases. The CDR3 loop spans 15 amino acids. Per the germline V gene, CDR1 is MGHRA and CDR2 is YSYEKL. With V trimmed by 0 bases and J by 4 bases, 3 bases remained unmatched.

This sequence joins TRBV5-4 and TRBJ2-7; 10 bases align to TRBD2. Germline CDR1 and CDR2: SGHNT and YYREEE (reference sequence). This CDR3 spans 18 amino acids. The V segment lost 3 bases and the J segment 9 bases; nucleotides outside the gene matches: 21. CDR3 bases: TGTGCCAGCAGCTCATCTCTGGGTCTAGCGGGAGAGGGATATCGGCAGTACTTC. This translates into CASSSSLGLAGEGYRQYF.

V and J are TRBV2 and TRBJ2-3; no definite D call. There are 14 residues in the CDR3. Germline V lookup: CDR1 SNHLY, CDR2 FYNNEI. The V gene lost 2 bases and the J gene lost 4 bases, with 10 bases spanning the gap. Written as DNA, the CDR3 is TGTGCCAGCAGTGAACTAGTAGGTTCAGATACGCAGTATTTT. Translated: CASSELVGSDTQYF.

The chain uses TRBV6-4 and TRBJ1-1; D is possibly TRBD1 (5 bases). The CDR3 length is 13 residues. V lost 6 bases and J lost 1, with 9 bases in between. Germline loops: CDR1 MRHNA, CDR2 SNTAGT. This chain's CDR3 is CASSSTGNTEAFF. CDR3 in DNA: TGTGCCAGCAGCTCAACAGGGAACACTGAAGCTTTCTTT.

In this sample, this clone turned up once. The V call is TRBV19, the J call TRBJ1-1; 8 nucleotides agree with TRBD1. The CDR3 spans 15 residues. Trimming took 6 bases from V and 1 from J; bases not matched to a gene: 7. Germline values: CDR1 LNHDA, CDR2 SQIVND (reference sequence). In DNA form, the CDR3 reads TGTGCCAGTAGCCTAACCGGGACAGGGAACACTGAAGCTTTCTTT. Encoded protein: CASSLTGTGNTEAFF.

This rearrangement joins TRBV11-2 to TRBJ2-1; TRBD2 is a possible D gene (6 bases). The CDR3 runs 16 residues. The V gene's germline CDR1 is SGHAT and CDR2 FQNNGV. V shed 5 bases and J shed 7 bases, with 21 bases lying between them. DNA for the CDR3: TGTGCCAGCAGCCCCCTAAGCGGGTGGGTTGAGAATGAGCAGTTCTTC. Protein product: CASSPLSGWVENEQFF.

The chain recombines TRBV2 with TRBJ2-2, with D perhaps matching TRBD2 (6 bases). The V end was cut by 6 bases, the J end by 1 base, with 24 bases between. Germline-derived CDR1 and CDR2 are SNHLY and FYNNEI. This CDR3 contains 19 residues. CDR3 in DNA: TGTGCCAGCAGGACCCCTACTCCTGGGGTAGCGGTGAACACCGGGGAGCTGTTTTTT. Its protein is CASRTPTPGVAVNTGELFF.

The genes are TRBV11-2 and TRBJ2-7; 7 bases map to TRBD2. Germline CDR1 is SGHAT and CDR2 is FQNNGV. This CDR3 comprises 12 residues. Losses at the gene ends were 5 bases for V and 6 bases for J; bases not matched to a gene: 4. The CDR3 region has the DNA TGTGCCAGCAGCCCCGGGGGGAGCGAGCAGTACTTC. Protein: CASSPGGSEQYF.

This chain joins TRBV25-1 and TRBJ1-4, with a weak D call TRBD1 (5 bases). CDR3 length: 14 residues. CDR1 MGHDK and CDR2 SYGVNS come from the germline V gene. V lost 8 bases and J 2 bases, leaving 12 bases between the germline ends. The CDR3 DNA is TGTGCCAGCGCTGACAGCCTGACTAATGAAAAACTGTTTTTT. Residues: CASADSLTNEKLFF.